This is a list of T cell receptor beta chains from one sample in a study of CD8 T cells in ankylosing spondylitis. TCRdb used MiXCR to reprocess the 5' RACE reads, holding one entry per CDR3 protein. The table shows a few hundred thousand distinct CDR3 sequences, with around 22% occurring only once. The sample comprised blood, either unsorted or a sorted T cell fraction (not recorded which). The receptor set was obtained from a male donor with ankylosing spondylitis. The CDR3 runs from the conserved cysteine through the conserved F or W.

>TRBV7-2|TRBJ1-2
CASSLPRVDYGYTF
>TRBV10-3|TRBJ2-5
CAIRTERTQYF
>TRBV20-1|TRBJ1-3
CSARGLGNTIYF
>TRBV29-1|TRBJ2-1
CSVGTSGQLNEQFF
>TRBV5-1|TRBJ1-4
CASSLEPDRNEKLFF
>TRBV6-2/TRBV6-3|TRBJ2-7
CATANGANYEQYF
>TRBV18|TRBJ1-6
CASSPAGQGRSPLHF
>TRBV29-1|TRBJ2-3
CSVESLARGTDTQYF
>TRBV29-1|TRBJ2-2
CSGGQNTGELFF
>TRBV12-3/TRBV12-4|TRBJ2-1
CASSPKWSGNYNEQFF
>TRBV3-1|TRBJ1-2
CASSQEPVYGYTF
>TRBV5-6|TRBJ2-3
CASSLSGVGTQYF
>TRBV6-2/TRBV6-3|TRBJ1-5
CASTPDRPVPQHF
>TRBV3-1|TRBJ1-4
CASSQLDSSNEKLFF
>TRBV6-5|TRBJ2-1
CASSYSDRRGVDLYNEQFF
>TRBV19|TRBJ1-2
CASSGTATSYGYTF
>TRBV15|TRBJ2-5
CATSRGSRAQYF